Listed below are T cell receptor beta chains from one sample, sequenced in a study of CD8 T cells in ankylosing spondylitis. MiXCR was run by TCRdb on the 5' RACE reads, yielding one entry per CDR3 protein. The sample consists of fewer than 550,000 distinct CDR3 sequences, under 5.5% of them appearing once. The sample was blood, either unsorted or a sorted T cell fraction (not recorded which). These receptor sequences come from a male donor with ankylosing spondylitis. Both conserved end residues are part of each CDR3. The D gene is left open where the match is weak. For some rows the clone size is stated as once, few or many, or as a class when expanded; others skip it.

D gene: NA
J gene: TRBJ2-5
V gene: TRBV7-9
clone size: many
CDR3 DNA: TGTGCCAGCAGCCCGTCCGGGGAGACCCAGTACTTC
CDR3 protein: CASSPSGETQYF

D gene: NA
J gene: TRBJ2-2
V gene: TRBV4-2
clone size: many
CDR3 DNA: TGTGCCAGCAGCCACCCCCCGGGGACTTTGAACACCGGGGAGCTGTTTTTT
CDR3 protein: CASSHPPGTLNTGELFF

D gene: NA
J gene: TRBJ2-7
V gene: TRBV20-1
clone size: many
CDR3 DNA: TGCAGTGCTAGAGTGATTGGGGCTGCCTCCGAGCAGTACTTC
CDR3 protein: CSARVIGAASEQYF

D gene: NA
J gene: TRBJ1-2
V gene: TRBV3-1
clone size: NA
CDR3 DNA: TGTGCCAGCAGCCAAGTTGACAGGAACTATGGCTACACCTTC
CDR3 protein: CASSQVDRNYGYTF

D gene: TRBD2
J gene: TRBJ2-1
V gene: TRBV27
clone size: few
CDR3 DNA: TGTGCCAGCACCCTTCGGATAGCGGGAGACCTGAGCTCCTACAATGAGCAGTTCTTC
CDR3 protein: CASTLRIAGDLSSYNEQFF

D gene: TRBD1
J gene: TRBJ1-1
V gene: TRBV20-1
clone size: many
CDR3 DNA: TGCAGTGCTAGCGGGACAGGGTTCACTGAAGCTTTCTTT
CDR3 protein: CSASGTGFTEAFF

D gene: TRBD2
J gene: TRBJ2-3
V gene: TRBV10-3
clone size: many
CDR3 DNA: TGTGCCGCAGTAGGGACTAGCGGAAGCACAGATACGCAGTATTTT
CDR3 protein: CAAVGTSGSTDTQYF

D gene: NA
J gene: TRBJ1-4
V gene: TRBV25-1
clone size: many
CDR3 DNA: TGTGCCAGCAGTGAATATCGGCAGAATGAAAAACTGTTTTTT
CDR3 protein: CASSEYRQNEKLFF

D gene: TRBD1
J gene: TRBJ2-4
V gene: TRBV20-1
clone size: few
CDR3 DNA: TGCAGTGCTTCTACAGGGGTGGCCAAAAACATTCAGTACTTC
CDR3 protein: CSASTGVAKNIQYF

D gene: NA
J gene: TRBJ1-2
V gene: TRBV5-1
clone size: many
CDR3 DNA: TGCGCCAGCAGCTGGGGGACCGGCTTGGGCGGCTACACCTTC
CDR3 protein: CASSWGTGLGGYTF

D gene: NA
J gene: TRBJ1-1
V gene: TRBV5-1
clone size: few
CDR3 DNA: TGCGCCAGTTCGATACCCGGGGGGGGGCTGGTTGCTGAAGCTTTCTTT
CDR3 protein: CASSIPGGGLVAEAFF

D gene: TRBD2
J gene: TRBJ2-1
V gene: TRBV5-1
clone size: many
CDR3 DNA: TGCGCCAGCAGCTTTCTAGCGGGAGGTCTGTACAATGAGCAGTTCTTC
CDR3 protein: CASSFLAGGLYNEQFF

D gene: NA
J gene: TRBJ1-1
V gene: TRBV4-2
clone size: few
CDR3 DNA: TGTGCCAGCAGCCGTCCCCGGGGCTTGAACACTGAAGCTTTCTTT
CDR3 protein: CASSRPRGLNTEAFF

D gene: TRBD1
J gene: TRBJ2-7
V gene: TRBV7-2
clone size: many
CDR3 DNA: TGTGCCAGCAGCCTCCGGGACAGGGGGTACGAGCAGTACTTC
CDR3 protein: CASSLRDRGYEQYF

D gene: NA
J gene: TRBJ2-2
V gene: TRBV11-2
clone size: many
CDR3 DNA: TGTGCCAGCAGCTTAGTCCCCCGACGCAGGCCGAACACCGGGGAGCTGTTTTTT
CDR3 protein: CASSLVPRRRPNTGELFF

D gene: NA
J gene: TRBJ2-7
V gene: TRBV4-3
clone size: many
CDR3 DNA: TGCGCCAGCAGCCAAGATTACTTGCTCACCTACGAGCAGTACTTC
CDR3 protein: CASSQDYLLTYEQYF

D gene: NA
J gene: TRBJ2-2
V gene: TRBV7-8
clone size: NA
CDR3 DNA: TGTGCCAGCAGCTCGACACAAGGACACGGTTACACCGGGGAGCTGTTTTTT
CDR3 protein: CASSSTQGHGYTGELFF

D gene: NA
J gene: TRBJ2-3
V gene: TRBV5-1
clone size: many
CDR3 DNA: TGCGCCAGCAGCTTAGGTACGGGGATGAGCACAGATACGCAGTATTTT
CDR3 protein: CASSLGTGMSTDTQYF

D gene: TRBD2
J gene: TRBJ2-3
V gene: TRBV5-1
clone size: many
CDR3 DNA: TGTGCCAGCAGCCGGACTAGCGGCACAGATACGCAGTATTTT
CDR3 protein: CASSRTSGTDTQYF

D gene: NA
J gene: TRBJ2-3
V gene: TRBV5-6
clone size: many
CDR3 DNA: TGTGCCAGCAGCGTCGGGACCTACCCAGATACGCAGTATTTT
CDR3 protein: CASSVGTYPDTQYF

D gene: NA
J gene: TRBJ1-5
V gene: TRBV6-5
clone size: many
CDR3 DNA: TGTGCCAGCAGTTCCCGGGCCAATCAGCCCCAGCATTTT
CDR3 protein: CASSSRANQPQHF

D gene: NA
J gene: TRBJ2-1
V gene: TRBV4-2
clone size: few
CDR3 DNA: TGTGCCAGCAGTGGAGATGGGGAGAGCTCCTACAATGAGCAGTTCTTC
CDR3 protein: CASSGDGESSYNEQFF

D gene: NA
J gene: TRBJ1-5
V gene: TRBV29-1
clone size: many
CDR3 DNA: TGCAGCGTTGCTGCAGGCTCTGGTATCCAGCCCCAGCATTTT
CDR3 protein: CSVAAGSGIQPQHF

D gene: NA
J gene: TRBJ2-5
V gene: TRBV15
clone size: NA
CDR3 DNA: TGTGCCACCAGCACCTCCCCGCGCCAAGAGACCCAGTACTTC
CDR3 protein: CATSTSPRQETQYF

D gene: TRBD1
J gene: TRBJ2-3
V gene: TRBV6-1
clone size: many
CDR3 DNA: TGTGCCAGCAGCCCCGGGACAGGGGGCACGGATACGCAGTATTTT
CDR3 protein: CASSPGTGGTDTQYF

D gene: TRBD1
J gene: TRBJ2-7
V gene: TRBV7-9
clone size: many
CDR3 DNA: TGTGCCAGCAGCTTGGGACAGTTTCGCGAGCAGTACTTC
CDR3 protein: CASSLGQFREQYF

D gene: NA
J gene: TRBJ2-1
V gene: TRBV24-1
clone size: many
CDR3 DNA: TGTGCCACCAGTGACCCGCGGGGTAGGCAGGTTCACAATGAGCAGTTCTTC
CDR3 protein: CATSDPRGRQVHNEQFF

D gene: TRBD1
J gene: TRBJ2-5
V gene: TRBV28
clone size: many
CDR3 DNA: TGTGCCAGCAGTTTAGTCACAGGGGGTGCCCCGGAGACCCAGTACTTC
CDR3 protein: CASSLVTGGAPETQYF

D gene: NA
J gene: TRBJ1-5
V gene: TRBV13
clone size: many
CDR3 DNA: TGTGCCAGCAGCTTAGGAGGTGGGCCCCAGCATTTT
CDR3 protein: CASSLGGGPQHF

D gene: NA
J gene: TRBJ1-4
V gene: TRBV4-3
clone size: few
CDR3 DNA: TGCGCCAGCAGCCAACCGGCAGCAACTAATGAAAAACTGTTTTTT
CDR3 protein: CASSQPAATNEKLFF

D gene: NA
J gene: TRBJ1-5
V gene: TRBV20-1
clone size: many
CDR3 DNA: TGCAGTGCTAGTGGGTTTTGGCAGCCCCAGCATTTT
CDR3 protein: CSASGFWQPQHF

D gene: NA
J gene: TRBJ2-5
V gene: TRBV12-3/TRBV12-4
clone size: many
CDR3 DNA: TGTGCCAGCAGTTTTATCGGACACCAAAAAGAGACCCAGTACTTC
CDR3 protein: CASSFIGHQKETQYF

D gene: TRBD1
J gene: TRBJ1-3
V gene: TRBV20-1
clone size: many
CDR3 DNA: TGCAGTGCTAGACGACAGGGGAAACCAAACACCATATATTTT
CDR3 protein: CSARRQGKPNTIYF

D gene: NA
J gene: TRBJ1-4
V gene: TRBV15
clone size: many
CDR3 DNA: TGTGCCACCAGCCTCGGGACGGCGGGCGAAGAACTGTTTTTT
CDR3 protein: CATSLGTAGEELFF

D gene: NA
J gene: TRBJ2-7
V gene: TRBV20-1
clone size: NA
CDR3 DNA: TGCAGTGCCAATCCTGGGTCCGGGATGGCCGAGCAGTACTTC
CDR3 protein: CSANPGSGMAEQYF

D gene: TRBD1
J gene: TRBJ2-5
V gene: TRBV13
clone size: NA
CDR3 DNA: TGTGCCAGCAACCACCGGGACAGGGGGACTTTGGGAGAGACCCAGTACTTC
CDR3 protein: CASNHRDRGTLGETQYF

D gene: NA
J gene: TRBJ1-1
V gene: TRBV20-1
clone size: NA
CDR3 DNA: TGCAGTGCTAGGCCCTCTGGCTTTTTGGACACTGAAGCTTTCTTT
CDR3 protein: CSARPSGFLDTEAFF

D gene: TRBD1
J gene: TRBJ1-2
V gene: TRBV27
clone size: many
CDR3 DNA: TGTGCCAGCAGTTACAGGACAGGGGATGGCTACACCTTC
CDR3 protein: CASSYRTGDGYTF

D gene: NA
J gene: TRBJ2-6
V gene: TRBV29-1
clone size: NA
CDR3 DNA: TGCAGCGTTTCAGGATCTGGGGCCAACGTCCTGACTTTC
CDR3 protein: CSVSGSGANVLTF

D gene: NA
J gene: TRBJ1-4
V gene: TRBV7-6
clone size: many
CDR3 DNA: TGTGCCAGCAGCATCCGGGCAGGTGAAAAACTGTTTTTT
CDR3 protein: CASSIRAGEKLFF

D gene: NA
J gene: TRBJ2-7
V gene: TRBV6-1
clone size: many
CDR3 DNA: TGTGCCATCGCACCCCCTAGGGGGATAGCCGAGCAGTACTTC
CDR3 protein: CAIAPPRGIAEQYF

D gene: TRBD1
J gene: TRBJ1-2
V gene: TRBV29-1
clone size: many
CDR3 DNA: TGCAGCGTTGACAACAGGGGCTATGGCTACACCTTC
CDR3 protein: CSVDNRGYGYTF

D gene: NA
J gene: TRBJ1-2
V gene: TRBV5-5
clone size: many
CDR3 DNA: TGTGCCAGCAGCTTGCTGGTATCTGCCAGGTCTAACTATGGCTACACCTTC
CDR3 protein: CASSLLVSARSNYGYTF

D gene: TRBD1
J gene: TRBJ1-4
V gene: TRBV11-1
clone size: few
CDR3 DNA: TGTGCCAGCACCAATTTAGGACAGGGGGGGCTCGGACCTAATGAAAAACTGTTTTTT
CDR3 protein: CASTNLGQGGLGPNEKLFF

D gene: TRBD1
J gene: TRBJ1-4
V gene: TRBV27
clone size: few
CDR3 DNA: TGTGCCAGCAGTTTAAGGCCGCCCGGACAGGGGGTTAGGGCAACTAATGAAAAACTGTTTTTT
CDR3 protein: CASSLRPPGQGVRATNEKLFF